The next 21 T cell receptor beta chains were all read from a single sample in a study of Ad26.COV2.S vaccination and SARS-CoV-2 variants. Data came from immunoSEQ multiplex PCR; TCRdb stores just in-frame clones and leaves some out. The data hold roughly 350,000 clones, with roughly 90% observed a single time. Specified treatment: roughly 20 received Ad26.COV2.S at low or high dose, single or two shots; 5 received placebo; per-sample allocation not given. All samples were drawn on day 63, counting from the first vaccine or placebo injection. The specimen comprised peripheral blood, sampled in a trial of Ad26.COV2.S vaccine versus placebo. These receptors were obtained from a person between 18 and 65 years old who received the Ad26.COV2.S COVID-19 vaccine or a placebo.

The V gene is TRBV7-2, the J gene TRBJ1-5, with TRBD1 identical over 9 bases. CDR1 is SGHTA and CDR2 is FQGNSA in the germline V gene. V lost 5 bases, J lost 5 bases, and 7 bases stayed unmatched. The CDR3 length is 15 residues. CDR3 in DNA: TGTGCCAGCAGCCCGGACAGGGGACAATATCAGCCCCAGCATTTT. This sequence encodes CASSPDRGQYQPQHF.

This rearrangement joins TRBV4-3 to TRBJ2-3; D gene ambiguous. The V gene lost 4 bases and the J gene lost 3 bases, with 8 bases spanning the gap. This CDR3 has 13 amino acids. Looked up from germline, CDR1 is LGHNA and CDR2 is YSLEER. The CDR3 is CASSPPETDTQYF. CDR3 sequence (DNA): TGCGCCAGCAGCCCCCCTGAGACAGATACGCAGTATTTT.

The rearrangement links TRBV12-3 or TRBV12-4 to TRBJ2-7; D is perhaps TRBD1 or TRBD2 (5 bases each). With 3 bases removed from V and 7 bases from J, the gap between germline ends came to 10 bases. The CDR3 runs 12 residues. This CDR3 reads CASSLGVGEQYF. CDR3 in DNA: TGTGCCAGCAGTTTGGGGGTGGGGGAGCAGTACTTC.

This sequence joins TRBV7-3 and TRBJ2-3; 7 bases line up with TRBD2. The CDR3 extends over 14 amino acids. The germline V gene encodes CDR1 SGHTA and CDR2 FQGTGA. J was trimmed by 6 bases and V by 6 bases; bases with no gene match: 9. The DNA for the CDR3 is TGTGCCAGCAGTTTGGAGTGGCGGGGGGATACGCAGTATTTT. It specifies CASSLEWRGDTQYF.

V is TRBV19 and J is TRBJ1-6; no reliable D call. Trimming removed 3 bases at V and 3 bases at J, with 0 bases between. The germline V gene encodes CDR1 LNHDA and CDR2 SQIVND (reference sequence). The CDR3 spans 12 residues. The CDR3 loop is CASSIYNSPLHF. Written as DNA, the CDR3 is TGTGCCAGTAGTATCTATAATTCACCCCTCCACTTT.

The chain carries TRBV5-1 and TRBJ1-2; D remains unclear. The V gene's germline CDR1 is SGHRS and CDR2 YFSETQ. The CDR3 covers 13 residues. V gave up 0 bases and J gave up 7 bases, with 10 bases separating them. CDR3 bases: TGCGCCAGCAGCTTGGAGAGGTATGCTGGCTACACCTTC. Protein sequence: CASSLERYAGYTF.

The chain combines TRBV15 with TRBJ1-1; TRBD1 might be the D (6 bases). With 0 bases removed from V and 3 bases from J, the gap between germline ends came to 8 bases. The CDR3 has 14 amino acids. CDR1 and CDR2 (germline): LNHNV, YYDKDF (reference sequence). CDR3 DNA sequence: TGTGCCACCAGCAGAGATCAGGGGTACACTGAAGCTTTCTTT. It yields the protein CATSRDQGYTEAFF. Drawing the rest from reference TRBV15 and TRBJ1-1, the complete variable domain is DAMVIQNPRYQVTQFGKPVTLSCSQTLNHNVMYWYQQKSSQAPKLLFHYYDKDFNNEADTPDNFQSRRPNTSFCFLDIRSPGLGDTAMYLCATSRDQGYTEAFFGQGTRLTVV.

This rearrangement joins TRBV18 to TRBJ1-2; D uncertain. The germline V gene encodes CDR1 KGHSH and CDR2 LQKENI. There are 14 residues in the CDR3. The V end was cut by 3 bases, the J end by 2 bases, with 10 bases between. For the CDR3, the DNA is TGTGCCAGCTCACCTTCGGGGAAGAACTATGGCTACACCTTC. It encodes CASSPSGKNYGYTF.

The chain combines TRBV5-8 with TRBJ2-1; 9 nucleotides line up with TRBD2. Germline CDR1 is SGHTS and CDR2 is YDEGEE. The CDR3 runs to 15 residues. Germline trimming cut 2 bases from V and 8 bases from J; bases unmatched to any gene: 8. CDR3 sequence: CASSFRTSAIHEQFF. The CDR3 nucleotides are TGTGCCAGCAGCTTCAGGACTAGCGCCATTCATGAGCAGTTCTTC.

The chain is built from TRBV6-6 and TRBJ1-2, with TRBD1 as a possible D gene (5 bases). CDR1 and CDR2 from the germline V gene are MNHNY and SVGAGI (reference sequence). The CDR3 is 19 residues long. Trimming took 5 bases from V and 6 from J, leaving 31 bases between them. In DNA, the CDR3 is TGTGCCAGCAGTCTGAATATCCCCAGAGGGGCCGGGAGGGTAGATGGCTACACCTTC. Protein product: CASSLNIPRGAGRVDGYTF.

This clone was recorded once. V gene TRBV25-1 combines with J gene TRBJ1-6, with TRBD1 matching over 8 bases. Germline CDR1 is MGHDK and CDR2 is SYGVNS. The CDR3 length is 14 residues. The V and J ends lost 6 bases and 7 bases, in that order; junction bases with no gene match: 5. CDR3 region: CASRNGQGNSPLHF. The CDR3 DNA reads TGTGCCAGCAGAAATGGACAGGGCAATTCACCCCTCCACTTT.

This rearrangement joins TRBV27 to TRBJ1-6; TRBD1 is a possible D gene (6 bases). V shed 6 bases and J shed 2 bases, with 8 bases lying between them. The germline gives CDR1 MNHEY, CDR2 SMNVEV (reference sequence). This CDR3 contains 14 residues. DNA for the CDR3: TGTGCCAGCAGGGGACATACCTATAATTCACCCCTCCACTTT. Protein sequence: CASRGHTYNSPLHF.

The CDR3 spells CATAETHRAFGGYTF. The DNA for the CDR3 is TGTGCCACCGCCGAAACCCACAGGGCGTTCGGTGGCTACACCTTC. The rearrangement links TRBV15 to TRBJ1-2; D perhaps matches TRBD1 (6 bases). CDR1 and CDR2 from the germline V gene are LNHNV and YYDKDF (reference sequence). This CDR3 has 15 residues. V was pared by 8 bases and J by 7 bases, with 23 bases between.

A single count supports this clone. V is TRBV29-1 and J is TRBJ2-1; TRBD2 might be the D (6 bases). Trimming took off 8 bases at V and 5 bases at J, with 10 bases between the two ends. The CDR3 length is 11 residues. CDR1 is SQVTM, CDR2 ANQGSEA, per germline. The CDR3 DNA sequence: TGCAGCCTTGGGGGGAACAATGAGCAGTTCTTC. Amino acids: CSLGGNNEQFF.

The rearrangement joins TRBV30 to TRBJ1-1; D remains ambiguous. The germline V gene has CDR1 GTSNPN and CDR2 SVGIG (reference sequence). This CDR3 has 13 amino acids. Trimming stripped 2 bases from V and 0 bases from J, with 7 bases between. CDR3 sequence: CAWSTNLNTEAFF. Written as DNA, the CDR3 is TGTGCCTGGAGTACAAACCTGAACACTGAAGCTTTCTTT. Supplemented by reference TRBV30 and TRBJ1-1, the full variable domain reads SQTIHQWPATLVQPVGSPLSLECTVEGTSNPNLYWYRQAAGRGLQLLFYSVGIGQISSEVPQNLSASRPQDRQFILSSKKLLLSDSGFYLCAWSTNLNTEAFFGQGTRLTVV.

J is TRBJ2-2 and V is TRBV5-1; 12 bases align to TRBD2. The length of the CDR3 is 17 residues. The V gene's germline CDR1 is SGHRS and CDR2 YFSETQ. Losses at the gene ends were 4 bases for V and 5 bases for J; bases not matched to a gene: 9. The CDR3 spells CASSPRLAGVGTGELFF. The CDR3 DNA follows: TGCGCCAGCAGCCCCCGACTAGCGGGGGTAGGGACCGGGGAGCTGTTTTTT. Drawing the rest from reference TRBV5-1 and TRBJ2-2, the complete variable domain is KAGVTQTPRYLIKTRGQQVTLSCSPISGHRSVSWYQQTPGQGLQFLFEYFSETQRNKGNFPGRFSGRQFSNSRSEMNVSTLELGDSALYLCASSPRLAGVGTGELFFGEGSRLTVL.

The chain joins TRBV5-1 to TRBJ1-4; no definite D call. Germline CDR1 is SGHRS and CDR2 is YFSETQ. The CDR3 is 15 residues long. Trimming pared 3 bases from V and 2 bases from J, leaving 11 bases between. DNA of the CDR3: TGCGCCAGCAGCTACTCCGTGGCGACTAATGAAAAACTGTTTTTT. The encoded protein is CASSYSVATNEKLFF.

The V call is TRBV10-3, the J call TRBJ1-1; 8 bases agree with TRBD1. Trimming took 5 bases from V and 2 from J; bases not matched to a gene: 1. Germline CDR1 is ENHRY and CDR2 is SYGVKD. This CDR3 contains 13 residues. The CDR3 nucleotides are TGTGCCATCAGTCAGGGGGCAAACACTGAAGCTTTCTTT. Translation gives CAISQGANTEAFF.

The chain employs TRBV3-1 (or the pseudogene TRBV3-2) and TRBJ2-5; no firm D call. V was cut by 4 bases and J by 9 bases, with 9 bases left in between. The CDR3 length is 11 residues. CDR1 is LGHDT, CDR2 YNNKEL, per germline (reference sequence). CDR3 in amino acids: CASSLGGAQYF. CDR3 DNA: TGTGCCAGCAGCCTTGGTGGGGCCCAGTACTTC.

CDR3 sequence: CAWSKGGNSYNEQFF. The CDR3 bases are TGTGCCTGGAGCAAAGGGGGAAACTCCTACAATGAGCAGTTCTTC. This chain uses TRBV30 with TRBJ2-1, with D maybe TRBD1 (6 bases). CDR3 length equals 15 residues. Looked up from germline, CDR1 is GTSNPN and CDR2 is SVGIG (reference sequence). Trimming pared 3 bases from V and 0 bases from J, leaving 12 bases between.

The V and J genes are TRBV19 and TRBJ1-1, with D uncertain. V lost 0 bases and J 1 base, leaving 6 bases between the germline ends. The V gene's germline CDR1 is LNHDA and CDR2 SQIVND (reference sequence). The CDR3 is 14 amino acids. CDR3 bases: TGTGCCAGTAGTATAGACAGCACGAACACTGAAGCTTTCTTT. Translation gives CASSIDSTNTEAFF.